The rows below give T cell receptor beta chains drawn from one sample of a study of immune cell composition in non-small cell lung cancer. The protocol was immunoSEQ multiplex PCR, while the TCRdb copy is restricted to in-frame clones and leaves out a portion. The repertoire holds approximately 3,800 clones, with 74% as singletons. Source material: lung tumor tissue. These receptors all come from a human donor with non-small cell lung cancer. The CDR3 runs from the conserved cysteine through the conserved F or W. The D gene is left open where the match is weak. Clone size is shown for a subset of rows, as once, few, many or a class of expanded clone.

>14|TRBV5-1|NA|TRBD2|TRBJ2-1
CASSRLAANNEQFF
TGCGCCAGCTCACGACTAGCGGCAAACAATGAGCAGTTCTTC
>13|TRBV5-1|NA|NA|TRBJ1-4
CASSTATNEKLFF
TGCGCCAGCAGCACAGCAACTAATGAAAAACTGTTTTTT
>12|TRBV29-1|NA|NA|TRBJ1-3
CSVDPGRNTIYF
TGCAGCGTTGACCCCGGTCGCAACACCATATATTTT
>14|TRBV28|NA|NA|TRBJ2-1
CASSLSPGGNEQFF
TGTGCCAGCAGTTTAAGTCCAGGGGGGAATGAGCAGTTCTTC
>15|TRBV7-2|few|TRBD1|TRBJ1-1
CASSPAPGQGSEAFF
TGTGCCAGCAGCCCCGCCCCGGGACAGGGGTCTGAAGCTTTCTTT
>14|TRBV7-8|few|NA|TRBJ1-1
CASSRRLADTEAFF
TGTGCCAGCAGCCGTAGGTTAGCGGACACTGAAGCTTTCTTT
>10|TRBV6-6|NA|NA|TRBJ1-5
CASEEQPQHF
TGTGCCAGCGAGGAGCAGCCCCAGCATTTT
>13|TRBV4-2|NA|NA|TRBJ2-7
CASSRTTAYEQYF
TGTGCCAGCAGCCGGACTACGGCGTACGAGCAGTACTTC
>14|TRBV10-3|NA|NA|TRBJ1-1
CATSGTGENTEAFF
TGTGCCACGTCCGGGACTGGAGAGAACACTGAAGCTTTCTTT
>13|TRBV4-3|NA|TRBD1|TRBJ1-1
CASSQTGVTEAFF
TGCGCCAGCAGCCAAACAGGGGTGACTGAAGCTTTCTTT
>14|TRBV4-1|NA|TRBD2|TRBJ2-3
CASTGTRGTDTQYF
TGCGCCAGCACGGGGACTAGAGGCACAGATACGCAGTATTTT
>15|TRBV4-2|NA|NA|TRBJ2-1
CASSQGRYSYNEQFF
TGTGCCAGCAGCCAAGGGCGGTACTCCTACAATGAGCAGTTCTTC
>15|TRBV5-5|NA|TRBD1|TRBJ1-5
CASSLVDRDHQPQHF
TGTGCCAGCAGCTTGGTTGACAGGGACCATCAGCCCCAGCATTTT
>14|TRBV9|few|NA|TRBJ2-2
CASSMDINTGELFF
TGTGCCAGCAGCATGGACATAAACACCGGGGAGCTGTTTTTT
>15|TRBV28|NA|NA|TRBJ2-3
CASSNTGTGTDTQYF
TGTGCCAGCAGCAATACAGGGACCGGCACAGATACGCAGTATTTT
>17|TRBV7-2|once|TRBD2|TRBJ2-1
CASSPAPSGTSGNEQFF
TGTGCCAGCAGCCCCGCCCCTTCCGGGACTAGTGGCAATGAGCAGTTCTTC
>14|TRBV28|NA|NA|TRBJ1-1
CASFRGTVNTEAFF
TGTGCCAGCTTTCGGGGTACCGTGAACACTGAAGCTTTCTTT
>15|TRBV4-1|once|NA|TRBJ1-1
CASSQEGGGNTEAFF
TGCGCCAGCAGCCAGGAAGGGGGGGGGAACACTGAAGCTTTCTTT
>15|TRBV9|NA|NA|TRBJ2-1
CASSATPSSYNEQFF
TGTGCCAGCAGCGCAACTCCGAGCTCCTACAATGAGCAGTTCTTC
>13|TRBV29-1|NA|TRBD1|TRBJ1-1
CSVKLTGALSAFF
TGCAGCGTAAAGCTGACAGGGGCCCTTTCGGCTTTCTTT
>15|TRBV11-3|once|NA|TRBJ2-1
CASSLSGMGYNEQFF
TGTGCCAGCAGCTTATCGGGGATGGGTTACAATGAGCAGTTCTTC
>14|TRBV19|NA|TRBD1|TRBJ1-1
CASSMGHQGAEAFF
TGTGCCAGTAGTATGGGCCATCAGGGGGCTGAAGCTTTCTTT
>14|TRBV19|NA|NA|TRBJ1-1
CASKLRGRNTEAFF
TGTGCCAGTAAATTGAGGGGGAGGAACACTGAAGCTTTCTTT
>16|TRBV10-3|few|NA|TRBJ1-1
CAISGGGITRGTEAFF
TGTGCCATCAGTGGGGGCGGGATAACCCGGGGCACTGAAGCTTTCTTT
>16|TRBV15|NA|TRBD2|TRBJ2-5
CATSRGGRADMETQYF
TGTGCCACCAGCAGGGGCGGGAGGGCCGACATGGAGACCCAGTACTTC
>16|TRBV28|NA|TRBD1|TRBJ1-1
CASSLLGTGPNTEAFF
TGTGCCAGCAGTTTATTAGGGACAGGACCGAACACTGAAGCTTTCTTT